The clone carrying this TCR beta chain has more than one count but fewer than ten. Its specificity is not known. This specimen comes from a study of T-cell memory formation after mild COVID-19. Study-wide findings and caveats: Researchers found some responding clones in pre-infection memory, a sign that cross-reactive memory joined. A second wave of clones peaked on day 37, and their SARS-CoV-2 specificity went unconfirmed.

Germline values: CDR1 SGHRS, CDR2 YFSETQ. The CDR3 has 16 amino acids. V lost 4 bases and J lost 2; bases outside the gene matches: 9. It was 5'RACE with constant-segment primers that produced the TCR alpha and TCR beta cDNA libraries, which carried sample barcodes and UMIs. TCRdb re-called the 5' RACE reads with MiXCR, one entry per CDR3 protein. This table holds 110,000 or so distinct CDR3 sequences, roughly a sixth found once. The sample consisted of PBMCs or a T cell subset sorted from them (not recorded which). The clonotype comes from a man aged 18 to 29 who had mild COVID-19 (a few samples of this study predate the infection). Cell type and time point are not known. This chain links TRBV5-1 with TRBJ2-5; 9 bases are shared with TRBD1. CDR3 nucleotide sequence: TGCGCCAGCAGCCTGAACACAGGGGGCGGGCAAGAGACCCAGTACTTC. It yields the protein CASSLNTGGGQETQYF. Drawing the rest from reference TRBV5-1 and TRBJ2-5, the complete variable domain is KAGVTQTPRYLIKTRGQQVTLSCSPISGHRSVSWYQQTPGQGLQFLFEYFSETQRNKGNFPGRFSGRQFSNSRSEMNVSTLELGDSALYLCASSLNTGGGQETQYFGPGTRLLVL.